Below, 24 T cell receptor beta chains from the same sample are listed, as sequenced in a study of T cell responses to AZD1222 COVID-19 vaccine. Assay: immunoSEQ multiplex PCR; the TCRdb copy retains only in-frame clones and omits some. Here the sample spans about 91,000 clones, approximately 90% being singletons. The starting material was peripheral blood, obtained on day 0 of AZD1222 vaccination. The receptors derive from an adult in good health.

The chain joins TRBV6-5 to TRBJ1-5; D is unclear. The V gene's germline CDR1 is MNHEY and CDR2 SVGAGI. CDR3 length equals 14 residues. Trimming cost V 5 bases and J 4 bases, with 12 bases left between them. CDR3 loop: CASSPGRSNQPQHF. For the CDR3, the DNA is TGTGCCAGCAGTCCCGGACGGTCTAATCAGCCCCAGCATTTT.

The chain joins TRBV4-3 to TRBJ2-2, with 11 bases matching TRBD2. The CDR3 totals 18 residues. Germline V gives CDR1 LGHNA, CDR2 YSLEER. Trimming took 5 bases from V and 2 from J; bases not matched to a gene: 10. The CDR3 bases are TGCGCCAGCAGCAAATTCGCCGGGACTAGCGGAAACACCGGGGAGCTGTTTTTT. As protein: CASSKFAGTSGNTGELFF.

The genes are TRBV2 and TRBJ2-6; TRBD2 is a possible D gene (5 bases). The germline V and J ends were trimmed by 3 bases and 9 bases, with 9 bases remaining between them. The CDR3 runs 13 residues. Germline CDR1 and CDR2: SNHLY and FYNNEI. The CDR3 nucleotides are TGTGCCAGCAGTGAGGAGGTCCTCAACGTCCTGACTTTC. Protein: CASSEEVLNVLTF.

This rearrangement joins TRBV6-1 to TRBJ1-2; D is ambiguous. Deletions cut 2 bases from V and 6 bases from J, with 13 bases between. Germline values: CDR1 MNHNS, CDR2 SASEGT. CDR3 size: 14 residues. CDR3 sequence (DNA): TGTGCCAGCAGTGAACGACACCGAGAAGATGGCTACACCTTC. This gives the protein CASSERHREDGYTF.

The table lists this clone with a few counts. The chain employs TRBV5-1 and TRBJ1-6; 7 nucleotides match TRBD1. This CDR3 is 15 amino acids long. Trimming at V came to 4 bases and at J to 5 bases, leaving 6 bases not matched to a gene. The germline V gene has CDR1 SGHRS and CDR2 YFSETQ. The CDR3 loop reads CASSQGQVNNSPLHF. The CDR3 DNA reads TGCGCCAGCAGCCAAGGACAGGTTAATAATTCACCCCTCCACTTT.

The gene calls are TRBV6-5 and TRBJ2-2; weak D call: TRBD2 (6 bases). This CDR3 is 12 amino acids long. V was cut by 10 bases and J by 6 bases, with 12 bases left in between. Per the germline V gene, CDR1 is MNHEY and CDR2 is SVGAGI. The CDR3 loop is CATGVFPGELFF. The CDR3 bases are TGTGCCACGGGGGTATTCCCCGGGGAGCTGTTTTTT.

The chain joins TRBV28 to TRBJ1-1; D is unclear. Per germline, CDR1 MDHEN and CDR2 SYDVKM. V was trimmed by 9 bases and J by 2 bases, leaving 7 bases between them. CDR3 length equals 11 residues. CDR3 amino acids: CASYSNTEAFF. For the CDR3, the DNA is TGTGCCAGTTACAGCAACACTGAAGCTTTCTTT.

This sequence joins TRBV7-9 and TRBJ2-7, with TRBD1 as a possible D gene (5 bases). Per germline, CDR1 SEHNR and CDR2 FQNEAQ (reference sequence). The CDR3 extends over 14 amino acids. Trimming cost V 1 base and J 9 bases, with 16 bases left between them. Written as DNA, the CDR3 is TGTGCCAGCAGCTTAGGTGGACATCCTTTTGGGCAGTACTTC. It codes for CASSLGGHPFGQYF.

This clone was found a few times. The chain uses TRBV18 and TRBJ2-1; the D is unclear. This CDR3 comprises 17 residues. Germline V gene lookup returns CDR1 KGHSH and CDR2 LQKENI. Trimming removed 0 bases from V and 0 bases from J, with 12 bases in between. The CDR3 loop reads CASSPPKQQSSYNEQFF. CDR3 DNA: TGTGCCAGCTCACCACCGAAGCAGCAGAGCTCCTACAATGAGCAGTTCTTC.

The rearrangement uses TRBV10-3 and TRBJ1-3; possibly TRBD1 for D (6 bases). The CDR3 is 13 residues long. V dropped 7 bases and J dropped 0 bases, with 7 bases sitting between them. Germline CDR1 ENHRY, CDR2 SYGVKD. The CDR3 DNA is TGTGCCATCAAGGGGGACTCTGGAAACACCATATATTTT. Amino acids: CAIKGDSGNTIYF.

The chain carries TRBV27 and TRBJ2-1, with D possibly matching TRBD1 (6 bases). Germline assignment: CDR1 MNHEY and CDR2 SMNVEV (reference sequence). The CDR3 sequence is 11 residues long. V lost 10 bases, J lost 13 bases, and 17 bases lay in between. The DNA for the CDR3 is TGTGCCACCACCCACCGGGACACTCAGTTCTTC. Protein sequence: CATTHRDTQFF.

The rearrangement uses TRBV12-3 or TRBV12-4 and TRBJ2-7; a weak D match, TRBD1 (6 bases). The CDR3 runs 13 residues. V lost 4 bases, J lost 2 bases, and 9 bases lay in between. In nucleotides, the CDR3 is TGTGCCAGCAGTTCAGGGGCCCCCTACGAGCAGTACTTC. Translating it yields CASSSGAPYEQYF.

The chain employs TRBV11-2 and TRBJ2-1, with D possibly matching TRBD2 (7 bases). V shed 3 bases and J shed 5 bases, with 11 bases lying between them. The CDR3 loop spans 14 amino acids. Germline V lookup: CDR1 SGHAT, CDR2 FQNNGV. CDR3: CASSFQRDNNEQFF. The CDR3 DNA reads as TGTGCCAGCAGCTTCCAGCGGGACAACAATGAGCAGTTCTTC. Full variable domain (missing parts from reference TRBV11-2 and TRBJ2-1): EAGVAQSPRYKIIEKRQSVAFWCNPISGHATLYWYQQILGQGPKLLIQFQNNGVVDDSQLPKDRFSAERLKGVDSTLKIQPAKLEDSAVYLCASSFQRDNNEQFFGPGTRLTVL.

This rearrangement joins TRBV9 to TRBJ2-7, with D possibly called TRBD1 or TRBD2 (5 bases each). V gave up 3 bases and J gave up 1 base, with 17 bases separating them. The germline CDR1 and CDR2 sequences are SGDLS and YYNGEE. The CDR3 consists of 16 residues. CDR3 nucleotide sequence: TGTGCCAGCAGCGATCGGGACGCCCATCCATCCTACGAGCAGTACTTC. It translates to CASSDRDAHPSYEQYF.

The rearrangement uses TRBV6-2 or TRBV6-3 and TRBJ1-1; D remains ambiguous. V was clipped by 2 bases and J by 1 base, with 8 bases between them. Germline assignment: CDR1 MNHEY and CDR2 SVGEGT. The CDR3 length is 14 residues. The CDR3 DNA follows: TGTGCCAGCAGTTACACGACCCAGAACACTGAAGCTTTCTTT. This translates into CASSYTTQNTEAFF.

The V gene is TRBV18, the J gene TRBJ2-7; 10 positions match TRBD1. Trimming at V came to 3 bases and at J to 3 bases, leaving 8 bases not matched to a gene. The CDR3 extends over 16 amino acids. From germline, CDR1 is KGHSH and CDR2 LQKENI. Here the CDR3 reads CASSPPGQGGGYEQYF. In DNA, the CDR3 is TGTGCCAGCTCACCTCCCGGACAGGGGGGCGGCTACGAGCAGTACTTC.

The chain joins TRBV6-6 to TRBJ1-3, with D perhaps TRBD1 (5 bases). Trimming cost V 5 bases and J 0 bases, with 11 bases left between them. In germline, CDR1 is MNHNY, CDR2 SVGAGI (reference sequence). The CDR3 totals 15 residues. CDR3 bases: TGTGCCAGCAGTCTTCAGGGTCACTCTGGAAACACCATATATTTT. Translated, it gives CASSLQGHSGNTIYF.

About this clone itself: Different DNA sequences within this sample yield the same CDR3. This sequence joins TRBV19 and TRBJ1-2; D not resolved. Trimming cost V 2 bases and J 2 bases, with 6 bases left between them. Germline CDR1 reads LNHDA; CDR2 reads SQIVND (reference sequence). The CDR3 runs 13 residues. The CDR3 loop reads CASSINLNYGYTF. CDR3 coding DNA: TGTGCCAGTAGTATAAACCTGAACTATGGCTACACCTTC.

This chain links TRBV7-6 with TRBJ2-1; 9 bases match TRBD1. With V trimmed by 5 bases and J by 2 bases, 4 bases remained unmatched. From germline, CDR1 is SGHVS and CDR2 FNYEAQ. The CDR3 covers 15 residues. DNA of the CDR3: TGTGCCAGCAGCGCGGGACAGGGTACCTACAATGAGCAGTTCTTC. Translating gives CASSAGQGTYNEQFF.

The J gene is TRBJ2-7, the V gene TRBV6-5; D gene unclear. V shed 0 bases and J shed 4 bases, with 10 bases lying between them. The CDR3 extends over 14 amino acids. CDR1 and CDR2 (germline): MNHEY, SVGAGI. This chain's CDR3 is CASSYSAPDYEQYF. The CDR3 bases are TGTGCCAGCAGTTACTCTGCCCCTGATTACGAGCAGTACTTC.

The chain has TRBV6-5 and TRBJ1-1; the D is unclear. From germline, CDR1 is MNHEY and CDR2 SVGAGI. The length of the CDR3 is 15 residues. V was shortened by 6 bases and J by 1 base, with 15 bases between the two germline ends. The CDR3 reads CASSSPYIANTEAFF. The CDR3, as DNA: TGTGCCAGCAGCAGCCCTTACATCGCGAACACTGAAGCTTTCTTT.

Regarding this clone: Within the sample, other DNA sequences also encode this same CDR3. The rearrangement joins TRBV12-3 or TRBV12-4 to TRBJ1-5; D is uncertain. The V gene lost 6 bases and the J gene lost 2 bases, with 8 bases spanning the gap. CDR3 size: 13 residues. The CDR3 sequence: CASRGTGNQPQHF. The DNA for the CDR3 is TGTGCCAGCAGGGGAACCGGCAATCAGCCCCAGCATTTT.

DNA of the CDR3: TGTGCCAGCAGCGGGGGTAGAGGCACTGAAGCTTTCTTT. Translated, it gives CASSGGRGTEAFF. The chain links TRBV2 to TRBJ1-1; D may be TRBD1 (5 bases). Germline values: CDR1 SNHLY, CDR2 FYNNEI. This CDR3 is built from 13 residues. With 6 bases removed from V and 4 bases from J, the gap between germline ends came to 12 bases.

The CDR3 nucleotides read TGCAGCGTTGAGGACCCGGGACAGGGCCTCGGCTACACCTTC. This gives the protein CSVEDPGQGLGYTF. This chain connects TRBV29-1 to TRBJ1-2, with TRBD1 matching 9 bases. Trimming at V came to 3 bases and at J to 8 bases, leaving 10 bases not matched to a gene. Looked up from germline, CDR1 is SQVTM and CDR2 is ANQGSEA. This CDR3 region has 14 residues.